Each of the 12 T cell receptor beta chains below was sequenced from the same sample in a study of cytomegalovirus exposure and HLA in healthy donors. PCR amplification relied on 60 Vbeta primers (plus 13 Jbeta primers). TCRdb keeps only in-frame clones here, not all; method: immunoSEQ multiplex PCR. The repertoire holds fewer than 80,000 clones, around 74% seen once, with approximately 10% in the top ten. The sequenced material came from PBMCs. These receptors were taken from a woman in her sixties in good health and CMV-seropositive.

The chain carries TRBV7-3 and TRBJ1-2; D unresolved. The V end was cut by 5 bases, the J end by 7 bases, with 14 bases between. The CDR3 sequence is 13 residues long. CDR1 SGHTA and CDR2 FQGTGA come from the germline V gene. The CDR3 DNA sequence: TGTGCCAGCAGCCCCGAAGGTCCGGGTGGCTACACCTTC. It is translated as CASSPEGPGGYTF.

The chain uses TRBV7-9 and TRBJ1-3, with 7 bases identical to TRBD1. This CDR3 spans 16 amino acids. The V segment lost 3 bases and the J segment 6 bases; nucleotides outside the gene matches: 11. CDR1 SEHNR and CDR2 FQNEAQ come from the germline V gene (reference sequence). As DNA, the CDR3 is TGTGCCAGCAGCTTCCCACCGGGACAGTTGGAAAACACCATATATTTT. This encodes CASSFPPGQLENTIYF.

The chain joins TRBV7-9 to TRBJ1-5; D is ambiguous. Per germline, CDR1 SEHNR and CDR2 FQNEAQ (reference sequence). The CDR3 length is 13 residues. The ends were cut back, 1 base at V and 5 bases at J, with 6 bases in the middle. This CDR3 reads CASSLGFDQPQHF. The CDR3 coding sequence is TGTGCCAGCAGCTTAGGTTTCGATCAGCCCCAGCATTTT.

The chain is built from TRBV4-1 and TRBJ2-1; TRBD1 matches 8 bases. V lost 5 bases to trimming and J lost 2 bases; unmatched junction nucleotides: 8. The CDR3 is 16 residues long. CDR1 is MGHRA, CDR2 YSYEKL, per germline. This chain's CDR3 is CASSTENRGTYNEQFF. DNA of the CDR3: TGCGCCAGCAGCACCGAGAACAGGGGGACCTACAATGAGCAGTTCTTC.

In nucleotides, the CDR3 is TGTGCCATCACCCCTGGAGAGTTCTACGAGCAGTACTTC. It codes for CAITPGEFYEQYF. The J gene is TRBJ2-7, the V gene TRBV10-3; D ambiguous. Deletions cut 7 bases from V and 3 bases from J, with 13 bases between. CDR3 length: 13 amino acids. Germline CDR1 and CDR2: ENHRY and SYGVKD.

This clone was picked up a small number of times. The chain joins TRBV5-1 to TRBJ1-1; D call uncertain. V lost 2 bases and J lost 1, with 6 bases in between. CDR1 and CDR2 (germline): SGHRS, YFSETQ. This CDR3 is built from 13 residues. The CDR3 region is CASSFSGNTEAFF. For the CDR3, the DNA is TGCGCCAGCAGCTTCTCGGGGAACACTGAAGCTTTCTTT.

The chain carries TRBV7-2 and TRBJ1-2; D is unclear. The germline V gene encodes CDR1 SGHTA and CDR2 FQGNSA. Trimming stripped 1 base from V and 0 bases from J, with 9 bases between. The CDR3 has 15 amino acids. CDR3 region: CASSLGPQANYGYTF. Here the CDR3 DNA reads TGTGCCAGCAGCTTAGGGCCCCAAGCTAACTATGGCTACACCTTC.

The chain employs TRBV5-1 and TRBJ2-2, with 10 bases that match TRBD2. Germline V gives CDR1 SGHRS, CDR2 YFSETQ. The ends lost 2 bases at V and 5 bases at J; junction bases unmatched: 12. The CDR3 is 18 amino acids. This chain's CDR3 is CASSFNSGTSVGTGELFF. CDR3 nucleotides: TGCGCCAGCAGCTTTAATTCTGGGACTAGCGTTGGAACCGGGGAGCTGTTTTTT.

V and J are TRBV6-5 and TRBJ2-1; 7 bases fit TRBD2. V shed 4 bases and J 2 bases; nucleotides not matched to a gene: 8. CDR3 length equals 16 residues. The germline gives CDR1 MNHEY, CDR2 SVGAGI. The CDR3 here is CASSLTSDPTYNEQFF. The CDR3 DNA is TGTGCCAGCAGTTTAACTAGCGATCCCACCTACAATGAGCAGTTCTTC.

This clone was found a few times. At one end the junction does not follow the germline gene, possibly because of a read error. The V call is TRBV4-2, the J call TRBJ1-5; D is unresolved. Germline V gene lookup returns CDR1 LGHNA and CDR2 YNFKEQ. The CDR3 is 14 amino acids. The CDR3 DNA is TGTGCCAGCAGCCAAGATGTGGGAGCGTTTTTATTTTCTTTT. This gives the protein CASSQDVGAFLFSF.

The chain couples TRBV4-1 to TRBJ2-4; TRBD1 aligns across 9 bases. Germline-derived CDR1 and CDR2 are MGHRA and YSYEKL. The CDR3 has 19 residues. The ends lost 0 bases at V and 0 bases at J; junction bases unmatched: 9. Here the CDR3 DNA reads TGCGCCAGCAGCCAAGAGCGGGACAGGGAGCTCCTAGCCAAAAACATTCAGTACTTC. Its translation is CASSQERDRELLAKNIQYF.

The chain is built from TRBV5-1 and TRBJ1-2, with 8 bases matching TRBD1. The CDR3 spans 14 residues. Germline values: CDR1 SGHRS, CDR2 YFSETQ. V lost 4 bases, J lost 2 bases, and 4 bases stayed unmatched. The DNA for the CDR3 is TGCGCCAGCAGCCACGGACAGGGCAACTATGGCTACACCTTC. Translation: CASSHGQGNYGYTF.